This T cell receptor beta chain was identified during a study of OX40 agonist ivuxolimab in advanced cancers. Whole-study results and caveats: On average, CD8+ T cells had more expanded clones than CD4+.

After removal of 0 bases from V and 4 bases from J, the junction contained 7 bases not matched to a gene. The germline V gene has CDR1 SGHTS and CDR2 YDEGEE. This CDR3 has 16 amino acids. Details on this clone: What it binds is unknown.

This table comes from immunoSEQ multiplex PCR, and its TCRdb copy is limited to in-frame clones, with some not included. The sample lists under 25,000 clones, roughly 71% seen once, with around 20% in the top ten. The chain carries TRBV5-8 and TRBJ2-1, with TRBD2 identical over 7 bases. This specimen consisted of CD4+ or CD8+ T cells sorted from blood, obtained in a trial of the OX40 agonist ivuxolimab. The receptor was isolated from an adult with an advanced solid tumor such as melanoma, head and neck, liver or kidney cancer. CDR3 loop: CASSLESGTFYNEQFF. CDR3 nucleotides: TGTGCCAGCAGCTTGGAGAGCGGGACTTTTTACAATGAGCAGTTCTTC. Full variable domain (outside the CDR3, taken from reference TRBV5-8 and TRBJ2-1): EAGVTQSPTHLIKTRGQQATLRCSPISGHTSVYWYQQALGLGLQFLLWYDEGEERNRGNFPPRFSGRQFPNYSSELNVNALELEDSALYLCASSLESGTFYNEQFFGPGTRLTVL.